This TCR beta chain was observed in a study of OX40 agonist ivuxolimab in advanced cancers. Whole-study context: Ivuxolimab was administered intravenously to patients at 0.01 to 10 mg/kg every 2 weeks. General study points: Mean expanded clone counts were higher in CD8+ than CD4+ T cells. People who partly responded at 0.1-3.0 mg/kg had some of the least clonal expansion seen. Some nonresponders likewise displayed low normalized T-cell clonal expansion.

TCRdb's copy holds only in-frame clones and misses some; the assay was immunoSEQ multiplex PCR. Here the sample spans more than 60,000 clones, roughly four fifths being singletons. With respect to this clone: Antigen unknown.

V lost 4 bases and J lost 0, with 10 bases in between. CDR1 is MDHEN, CDR2 SYDVKM, per germline. This CDR3 spans 14 amino acids. This receptor was identified in an adult with an advanced solid tumor such as melanoma, head and neck, liver or kidney cancer. The V call is TRBV28, the J call TRBJ2-7; D call uncertain. The material sequenced was CD4+ or CD8+ T cells sorted from blood, taken in a trial of the OX40 agonist ivuxolimab. As DNA, the CDR3 is TGTGCCAGCAGTTCCCCAGCCGACTCCTACGAGCAGTACTTC. Protein sequence: CASSSPADSYEQYF. The variable domain in full, with the rest retrieved from reference TRBV28 and TRBJ2-7, is DVKVTQSSRYLVKRTGEKVFLECVQDMDHENMFWYRQDPGLGLRLIYFSYDVKMKEKGDIPEGYSVSREKKERFSLILESASTNQTSMYLCASSSPADSYEQYFGPGTRLTVT.